Below are 25 T cell receptor beta chains sequenced from a single sample in a study of PD-1 blockade in mismatch repair-deficient tumors. Here immunoSEQ multiplex PCR was the method, and the copy in TCRdb shows in-frame clones only, minus some. Here the sample spans 75,000 to 85,000 clones, over 70% being singletons. The specimen was peripheral blood, collected 12 weeks after starting pembrolizumab. All receptors come from an adult with mismatch repair-deficient cancer.

V and J are TRBV29-1 and TRBJ2-7; 14 bases align to TRBD2. V was clipped by 3 bases and J by 0 bases; unmatched bases: 4. The germline CDR1 and CDR2 sequences are SQVTM and ANQGSEA. This CDR3 is built from 16 residues. The chain's CDR3 is CSVDGTSGSGSYEQYF. The DNA of the CDR3 is TGCAGCGTTGACGGGACTAGCGGGAGTGGCTCCTACGAGCAGTACTTC.

The V call is TRBV4-2, the J call TRBJ2-5; D is unresolved. Germline loops: CDR1 LGHNA, CDR2 YNFKEQ. The ends were cut back, 1 base at V and 1 base at J, with 13 bases in the middle. The CDR3 is made up of 16 amino acids. The CDR3 DNA follows: TGTGCCAGCAGCCAAGGAGGTGGAGCGCTCCAAGAGACCCAGTACTTC. This sequence encodes CASSQGGGALQETQYF.

This clone was seen once. The genes are TRBV7-3 and TRBJ1-3; D is undetermined. Germline assignment: CDR1 SGHTA and CDR2 FQGTGA. The CDR3 consists of 14 residues. The V end lost 5 bases, the J end lost 0 bases, and 8 bases lay between the germline ends. CDR3 sequence (DNA): TGTGCCAGCAGCGCCGGCATCTCTGGAAACACCATATATTTT. Translated, it gives CASSAGISGNTIYF.

Only a few counts were recorded for this clone. This CDR3 reads CASKGTDYGYTF. The DNA for the CDR3 is TGTGCCAGCAAGGGCACGGACTATGGCTACACCTTC. This sequence joins TRBV2 and TRBJ1-2; D ambiguous. The CDR3 is made up of 12 amino acids. Germline V gene data show CDR1 as SNHLY and CDR2 as FYNNEI. V was shortened by 7 bases and J by 3 bases, with 9 bases between the two germline ends. Based on the CDR3 plus reference TRBV2 and TRBJ1-2, the full variable domain is EPEVTQTPSHQVTQMGQEVILRCVPISNHLYFYWYRQILGQKVEFLVSFYNNEISEKSEIFDDQFSVERPDGSNFTLKIRSTKLEDSAMYFCASKGTDYGYTFGSGTRLTVV.

The chain links TRBV29-1 to TRBJ2-7; D gene uncertain. CDR1 and CDR2 from the germline V gene are SQVTM and ANQGSEA. V was pared by 4 bases and J by 1 base, with 8 bases between. This CDR3 region has 12 residues. The CDR3 DNA sequence: TGCAGCGTTGTCCAGCCATCCTACGAGCAGTACTTC. Protein sequence: CSVVQPSYEQYF.

This sequence joins TRBV5-4 and TRBJ2-3; the D is unclear. Looked up from germline, CDR1 is SGHNT and CDR2 is YYREEE (reference sequence). V shed 0 bases and J shed 5 bases, with 10 bases lying between them. The CDR3 contains 14 residues. As DNA, the CDR3 is TGTGCCAGCAGCTTGGGCAATTTGAGAGATACGCAGTATTTT. It codes for CASSLGNLRDTQYF.

This sequence joins TRBV30 and TRBJ2-7, with 9 bases aligning to TRBD1. V gave up 0 bases and J gave up 5 bases; unmatched junction bases: 5. Germline V CDR1 and CDR2: GTSNPN, SVGIG (reference sequence). The CDR3 consists of 14 residues. The CDR3 here is CAWSVGQGSHEQYF. The DNA for the CDR3 is TGTGCCTGGAGTGTTGGACAGGGGAGCCACGAGCAGTACTTC. The variable domain in full, with the rest retrieved from reference TRBV30 and TRBJ2-7, is SQTIHQWPATLVQPVGSPLSLECTVEGTSNPNLYWYRQAAGRGLQLLFYSVGIGQISSEVPQNLSASRPQDRQFILSSKKLLLSDSGFYLCAWSVGQGSHEQYFGPGTRLTVT.

The V call is TRBV14, the J call TRBJ2-1; TRBD2 matches 7 bases. Germline trimming cut 6 bases from V and 2 bases from J; bases unmatched to any gene: 7. This CDR3 is 15 amino acids long. Germline V gives CDR1 SGHDN, CDR2 FVKESK. The CDR3 protein is CASSPTAGPYNEQFF. The CDR3 nucleotides are TGTGCCAGCAGTCCGACAGCGGGACCCTACAATGAGCAGTTCTTC.

J is TRBJ2-2 and V is TRBV7-2; 9 bases line up with TRBD2. The germline CDR1 and CDR2 sequences are SGHTA and FQGNSA. Unmatched junction bases numbered 8, after V lost 5 bases and J lost 4 bases. This CDR3 has 16 residues. CDR3 nucleotides: TGTGCCAGCAGCCCTCCGGGACTAGCTCTCACCGGGGAGCTGTTTTTT. Its protein is CASSPPGLALTGELFF.

The DNA of the CDR3 is TGTGCCAGCGCGTATAACAGGGAAGACTATGGCTACACCTTC. This gives the protein CASAYNREDYGYTF. The chain is built from TRBV25-1 and TRBJ1-2; D perhaps matches TRBD1 (6 bases). Germline assignment: CDR1 MGHDK and CDR2 SYGVNS. This CDR3 has 14 amino acids. The germline V and J ends were trimmed by 8 bases and 3 bases, with 16 bases remaining between them.

J is TRBJ1-5 and V is TRBV9; 7 nucleotides align to TRBD1. The ends lost 3 bases at V and 8 bases at J; junction bases unmatched: 8. Per germline, CDR1 SGDLS and CDR2 YYNGEE. The CDR3 is 14 residues long. The CDR3: CASSGGTEREPQHF. The CDR3 bases are TGTGCCAGCAGCGGAGGGACAGAAAGAGAGCCCCAGCATTTT.

In this sample, this clone turned up a few times. V gene TRBV4-1 combines with J gene TRBJ1-2; 8 nucleotides match TRBD1. CDR3 length: 14 amino acids. CDR1 and CDR2 from the germline V gene are MGHRA and YSYEKL. Trimming at V came to 4 bases and at J to 4 bases, leaving 5 bases not matched to a gene. The CDR3 DNA reads as TGCGCCAGCAGCCTGACAGGGGACGGCTATGGCTACACCTTC. Its translation: CASSLTGDGYGYTF.

CDR3 protein: CAWSITSTGRNGYTF. The CDR3 region has the DNA TGTGCCTGGAGTATAACCTCGACAGGGCGGAATGGCTACACCTTC. V is TRBV30 and J is TRBJ1-2; 7 bases map to TRBD1. CDR1 is GTSNPN and CDR2 is SVGIG in the germline V gene (reference sequence). The V gene end was trimmed by 2 bases and the J gene end by 6 bases; junction bases not matched to a gene: 12. The CDR3 has 15 amino acids.

The chain couples TRBV7-8 to TRBJ2-7, with TRBD1 matching over 7 bases. With V trimmed by 1 base and J by 3 bases, 3 bases remained unmatched. Germline CDR1 SGHVS, CDR2 FQNEAQ. The CDR3 contains 14 residues. CDR3 DNA sequence: TGTGCCAGCAGCTTAGAGGGGACAGACTACGAGCAGTACTTC. Its protein product is CASSLEGTDYEQYF.

V usage is TRBV18 and J usage is TRBJ1-2; D gene uncertain. The germline V gene has CDR1 KGHSH and CDR2 LQKENI. Trimming stripped 2 bases from V and 5 bases from J, with 6 bases between. The CDR3 has 12 amino acids. DNA of the CDR3: TGTGCCAGCTCACCAAACGAATATGGCTACACCTTC. Its protein product is CASSPNEYGYTF.

This chain links TRBV11-3 with TRBJ2-7; TRBD1 matches at 9 bases. With V trimmed by 0 bases and J by 3 bases, 3 bases remained unmatched. Germline CDR1 reads SGHNT; CDR2 reads YENEEA. The CDR3 is 15 residues long. The CDR3 DNA sequence: TGTGCCAGCAGCTTAGACGGGACAGGGAACTACGAGCAGTACTTC. Its translation: CASSLDGTGNYEQYF.

V usage is TRBV5-4 and J usage is TRBJ1-2; perhaps TRBD1 as D (6 bases). This CDR3 spans 13 amino acids. V lost 0 bases and J lost 7, with 10 bases in between. Germline CDR1 is SGHNT and CDR2 is YYREEE (reference sequence). CDR3 sequence reads: CASSLDRAGGYTF. CDR3 coding DNA: TGTGCCAGCAGCTTGGACAGGGCTGGTGGCTACACCTTC.

The V gene is TRBV7-9, the J gene TRBJ1-2; no clear D. The CDR3 totals 16 residues. CDR1 and CDR2 from the germline V gene are SEHNR and FQNEAQ (reference sequence). The V and J ends lost 2 bases and 4 bases respectively, with 17 bases between them. The CDR3 here is CASSLISILRPYGYTF. Written as DNA, the CDR3 is TGTGCCAGCAGCTTAATCAGTATCCTCCGTCCCTATGGCTACACCTTC. Based on the CDR3 plus reference TRBV7-9 and TRBJ1-2, the full variable domain is DTGVSQNPRHKITKRGQNVTFRCDPISEHNRLYWYRQTLGQGPEFLTYFQNEAQLEKSRLLSDRFSAERPKGSFSTLEIQRTEQGDSAMYLCASSLISILRPYGYTFGSGTRLTVV.

Concerning this clone: The junction departs from the called germline gene at one end, perhaps through a read error. The sample holds other DNA sequences that translate to the same CDR3. The rearrangement joins TRBV9 to TRBJ2-1, with 14 bases lining up with TRBD2. The CDR3 is made up of 17 amino acids. Germline CDR1 and CDR2: SGDLS and YYNGEE. The CDR3 DNA is TGTGCTAGCAGCGCGAGCCTGGGACTAGCGGGAGTCAATGAGCAGTTCTTC. It encodes CASSASLGLAGVNEQFF.

In its sample, this clone was seen once. The chain links TRBV7-2 to TRBJ2-1; the match to TRBD2 covers 9 bases. CDR3 length: 15 residues. Germline CDR1 SGHTA, CDR2 FQGNSA. Trimming cost V 0 bases and J 5 bases; bases outside gene matches: 2. The CDR3 is CASSLAGLADNEQFF. The CDR3 bases are TGTGCCAGCAGCTTAGCGGGACTAGCTGACAATGAGCAGTTCTTC.

CDR3 nucleotides: TGTGCCAGCAGCCGCCGTGGGGGTGGATATGCTTTCTTT. Translation: CASSRRGGGYAFF. J is TRBJ1-1 and V is TRBV14; possibly TRBD1 for D (5 bases). The CDR3 contains 13 residues. CDR1 and CDR2 (germline): SGHDN, FVKESK. The V end was cut by 4 bases, the J end by 11 bases, with 17 bases between.

This clone was detected once. This sequence joins TRBV13 and TRBJ2-7; D gene uncertain. Germline CDR1 is PRHDT and CDR2 is FYEKMQ (reference sequence). V was trimmed by 0 bases and J by 3 bases, leaving 15 bases between them. This CDR3 is built from 16 residues. The CDR3 sequence is CASSLGTAGYNYEQYF. The CDR3 DNA is TGTGCCAGCAGCTTAGGGACGGCCGGCTACAACTACGAGCAGTACTTC.

The rearrangement uses TRBV7-6 and TRBJ2-3; D may be TRBD2 (6 bases). V was pared by 3 bases and J by 4 bases, with 17 bases between. The CDR3 totals 16 residues. Looked up from germline, CDR1 is SGHVS and CDR2 is FNYEAQ. The CDR3, as DNA: TGTGCCAGCAGCTTGGCTAGCGCGAAGATTGCAGATACGCAGTATTTT. Translating it yields CASSLASAKIADTQYF.

This clone has only a few counts. V gene TRBV14 combines with J gene TRBJ1-2; the D is unclear. Germline CDR1 reads SGHDN; CDR2 reads FVKESK. The CDR3 contains 14 residues. Trimming pared 1 base from V and 2 bases from J, leaving 8 bases between. CDR3 loop: CASSQGWYNYGYTF. CDR3 coding DNA: TGTGCCAGCAGCCAAGGTTGGTACAACTATGGCTACACCTTC.

Only a few counts were recorded for this clone. The rearrangement uses TRBV4-1 and TRBJ1-5; 8 bases are a match to TRBD1. Germline lookup yields CDR1 MGHRA and CDR2 YSYEKL. This CDR3 is built from 15 residues. V shed 3 bases and J 5 bases; nucleotides not matched to a gene: 6. This chain's CDR3 is CASSQWTGSDQPQHF. The CDR3 DNA follows: TGCGCCAGCAGCCAGTGGACAGGGTCCGATCAGCCCCAGCATTTT.